This entry is about one T cell receptor beta chain. Its specificity is not known. The germline V and J ends were trimmed by 4 bases and 4 bases, with 15 bases remaining between them. Germline-derived CDR1 and CDR2 are SGHDT and YYEEEE. CDR3 size: 14 residues. Assay used: immunoSEQ multiplex PCR; TCRdb lists only in-frame clones, some missing. Of about 55,000 clones listed, about 86% are singletons. This specimen belongs to a study of OX40 agonist ivuxolimab in advanced cancers. The study, taken as a whole, reports: By week 6 at 0.1 to 3.0 mg/kg, blood CD4+ and CD8+ T cells had expanded clonally.

The clonotype originates from an adult with an advanced solid tumor such as melanoma, head and neck, liver or kidney cancer. This chain links TRBV5-6 with TRBJ2-7; D is tentatively TRBD1 or TRBD2 (5 bases each). Sequenced here: CD4+ or CD8+ T cells sorted from blood, sampled in a trial of the OX40 agonist ivuxolimab. The CDR3 coding sequence is TGTGCCAGCAGCCCCCGGGGCTTAGATTACGAGCAGTACTTC. This encodes CASSPRGLDYEQYF.